The source of this TCR beta chain is a study of CD8 T cells in Susac syndrome (dated by TCRdb to the late 2010s). Background on the whole study: Among the sequenced Susac syndrome patients, about six had clinically active disease and eight were in clinical remission. Repertoire sequencing was used to test whether CD8+ T cell activation and differentiation in Susac syndrome was antigen driven. CD8+ T cell repertoire clonality was compared between more than ten healthy donors, approximately 14 Susac syndrome patients and around 15 multiple sclerosis patients. At blood withdrawal, Susac syndrome patients were either therapy-naive, taking corticosteroids (in some cases with IVIg as well), or taking IVIg alone.

Notes on this clonotype: No cognate antigen has been identified for it. Base qualities are not provided; no much larger clone lies one nucleotide away.

RNA was extracted with the RNeasy kit and roughly 0.45 to 1 ug was reverse transcribed using random hexamers. The immunoSEQ multiplex PCR assay, which covers 54 Vbeta and 13 Jbeta segments, was used to amplify TCR beta CDR3 regions. To correct PCR amplification bias, a synthetic template baseline was used for both primer optimization and computational correction. Per the source publication's procedure: Only productive sequences were kept, with reads annotated to V, D and J genes according to IMGT and analyzed in immunoSEQ Analyzer. Clonality was computed as one minus Shannon entropy normalized by log2 of the number of productive unique sequences. For each patient and control, public and private clones were evaluated among the 100 most prevalent clones. A clone was defined as Susac-specific if it was absent from the healthy and MS cohorts, from 1052 published viral clones and from other ImmuneACCESS disease sequences. In-frame beta chains were kept once TCRdb had trimmed the public reads at Q25 with fastp and called clones with MiXCR. Every entry covers one CDR3 protein and lists the most common genes and DNA from its rows. TCRdb, rather than the study authors, made the V and J calls. This sample lists approximately 190,000 distinct CDR3 sequences; around 95% were detected once. In total, the top ten clones hold around 0.16% of the sample.

What the work shows at the level of the full study, not this receptor alone: Clonal expansion was observed in Susac syndrome CD8+ repertoires, with the highest expansion in CD8+ TEMRA cells and greater expansion in clinically active than in remitting patients. Looking at Susac-specific public clones, the researchers identified approximately 15 in the total CD8+ repertoire and about 5 in the CD8+ TEMRA repertoire. The study acknowledged that relatively few individuals were included in the TCR sequencing and HLA analysis.

V gives up 5 bases and J gives up 2 bases, and the segment between their germline ends measures 6 bases. Including the terminal cysteine and phenylalanine, the CDR3 comprises 11 residues. The only DNA kept is the CDR3, 33 bases in frame from the first base. CDR1 and CDR2 were assigned from the germline V gene (reference sequence) as GTSNPN and SVGIG. Peripheral blood CD8+ and CD4+ T cells from healthy donors, Susac syndrome patients and multiple sclerosis patients were profiled by high-throughput TCR beta sequencing. Recently defined diagnostic criteria for definite or probable disease were met by the Susac syndrome patients. Bulk CD8+ and CD4+ T cells were purified by magnetic negative isolation, while CD8+ TEMRA cells were enriched using FACS. Blood was collected in EDTA tubes and processed within 24 hours, with PBMCs isolated through density gradient centrifugation. PBMCs intended for TCR sequencing were cryopreserved in liquid nitrogen and thawed later in a water bath at 37 degrees C. Purity of sorted or isolated CD4+, CD8+ and CD8+ TEMRA cells was at least 90%.

The sample comprised CD8+ T cells from PBMCs. The sequence came from a human donor with Susac syndrome. Recombination connected TRBV30 to TRBJ2-5, with TRBD1 perhaps the D gene, on 5 matching bases. The CDR3 has the sequence CAWDRQETQYF. The bases are TGTGCCTGGGACAGACAAGAGACCCAGTACTTC.